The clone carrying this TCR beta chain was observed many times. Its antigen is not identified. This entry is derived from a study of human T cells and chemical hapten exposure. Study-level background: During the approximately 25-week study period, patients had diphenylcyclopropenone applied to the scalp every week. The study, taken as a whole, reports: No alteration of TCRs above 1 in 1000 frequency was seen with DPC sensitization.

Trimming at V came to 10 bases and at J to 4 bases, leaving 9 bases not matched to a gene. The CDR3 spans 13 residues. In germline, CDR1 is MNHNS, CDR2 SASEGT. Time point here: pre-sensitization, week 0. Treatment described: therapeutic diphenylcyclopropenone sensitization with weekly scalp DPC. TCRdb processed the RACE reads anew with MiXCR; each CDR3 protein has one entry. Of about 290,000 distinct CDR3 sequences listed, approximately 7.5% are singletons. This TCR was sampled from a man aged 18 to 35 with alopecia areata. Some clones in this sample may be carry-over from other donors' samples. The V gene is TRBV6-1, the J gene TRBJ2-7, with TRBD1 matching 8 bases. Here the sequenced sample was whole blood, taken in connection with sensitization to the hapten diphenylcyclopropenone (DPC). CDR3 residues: CATAIDRGYEQYV. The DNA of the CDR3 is TGTGCCACCGCCATCGACAGGGGTTACGAGCAGTACGTC.